The 17 T cell receptor beta chains listed next were all sequenced from one sample in a study of cytomegalovirus exposure and HLA in healthy donors (dated by TCRdb to the late 2010s). Libraries were made using the immunoSEQ multiplex PCR assay. A mixture of 60 forward primers for TCR Vbeta segments and 13 reverse primers for TCR Jbeta segments was used in the multiplex PCR. This is the immuneACCESS table as TCRdb keeps it, with only in-frame sequences that have V and J called. A part of the clones is gone; compared with another copy, unresolved V genes explain less than half, and the rest is unexplained. The sample records roughly 110,000 clones, about 75% of which are singletons. The top ten constitute more than 2% of the sample. The sequenced sample was PBMCs. The source is a man aged 40-50 years in good health and CMV-seronegative.

V gene TRBV15 combines with J gene TRBJ1-4; TRBD1 is a possible D gene (5 bases). The CDR3 totals 15 residues. V was clipped by 0 bases and J by 8 bases, with 13 bases between them. Germline CDR1 reads LNHNV; CDR2 reads YYDKDF (reference sequence). The CDR3 reads CATSRESAGNEKLFF. The CDR3, as DNA: TGTGCCACCAGCAGAGAGTCCGCAGGGAACGAAAAACTGTTTTTT.

V and J are TRBV20-1 and TRBJ1-2; no definite D call. V was cut by 6 bases and J by 6 bases, with 11 bases left in between. The CDR3 covers 11 residues. Germline lookup yields CDR1 DFQATT and CDR2 SNEGSKA (reference sequence). Here the CDR3 DNA reads TGCAGTGCAGCTCGGGGTGATGGCTACACCTTC. Translation gives CSAARGDGYTF.

The CDR3 nucleotides read TGTGCCAGCAGCTTGACGGGGGGCGTAGACTATGGCTACACCTTC. It specifies CASSLTGGVDYGYTF. This chain uses TRBV5-5 with TRBJ1-2, with D possibly being TRBD1 (6 bases). Trimming took off 1 base at V and 3 bases at J, with 13 bases between the two ends. The CDR3 contains 15 residues. Looked up from germline, CDR1 is SGHKS and CDR2 is YYEKEE (reference sequence).

The rearrangement uses TRBV5-1 and TRBJ1-1, with D tentatively TRBD1 (6 bases). Per the germline V gene, CDR1 is SGHRS and CDR2 is YFSETQ. This CDR3 is 14 amino acids long. Trimming stripped 1 base from V and 3 bases from J, with 10 bases between. The CDR3 spells CASSLTGRDTEAFF. CDR3 DNA sequence: TGCGCCAGCAGCTTGACAGGGAGGGACACTGAAGCTTTCTTT.

Comments on this clone: One end of the junction varies from germline; a read error may be responsible. This chain connects TRBV7-9 to TRBJ1-2; D uncertain. There are 11 residues in the CDR3. CDR1 is SEHNR and CDR2 is FQNEAQ in the germline V gene (reference sequence). For the CDR3, the DNA is TGTTCCAGCAGGACCGCGGGGGGCTACACCTTC. Amino acids: CSSRTAGGYTF.

This clone has more than one count but fewer than ten. The chain recombines TRBV19 with TRBJ2-1; TRBD2 agrees at 12 bases. Germline V gene lookup returns CDR1 LNHDA and CDR2 SQIVND (reference sequence). The CDR3 spans 17 residues. V dropped 2 bases and J dropped 6; count of bases not matched to a gene: 8. The CDR3 nucleotides read TGTGCCAGTAGTATATCGGCTAGCGGGGGGGGGAGCAATGAGCAGTTCTTC. Translation gives CASSISASGGGSNEQFF.

This sequence joins TRBV19 and TRBJ1-4; D not certain. Germline V gene sequence: CDR1 LNHDA, CDR2 SQIVND (reference sequence). The CDR3 spans 14 residues. V shed 4 bases and J shed 8 bases, with 14 bases lying between them. The CDR3 DNA is TGTGCCAGTAGTACAACGGGGAATCGAGAAAAACTGTTTTTT. Translated: CASSTTGNREKLFF. The complete variable domain, with remaining parts taken from reference TRBV19 and TRBJ1-4, reads DGGITQSPKYLFRKEGQNVTLSCEQNLNHDAMYWYRQDPGQGLRLIYYSQIVNDFQKGDIAEGYSVSREKKESFPLTVTSAQKNPTAFYLCASSTTGNREKLFFGSGTQLSVL.

The chain employs TRBV6-1 and TRBJ1-6; the D is unclear. Trimming stripped 2 bases from V and 1 base from J, with 3 bases between. The germline CDR1 and CDR2 sequences are MNHNS and SASEGT. The CDR3 contains 14 residues. The CDR3 loop is CASSEQSYNSPLHF. The CDR3 DNA follows: TGTGCCAGCAGTGAACAATCCTATAATTCACCCCTCCACTTT.

The table lists this clone with a count of one. CDR3 bases: TGTGCCAGCAGTGAAGTGGGACAGGGGGCGCGGGTATATACTGAAGCTTTCTTT. Its translation is CASSEVGQGARVYTEAFF. The V and J genes are TRBV6-1 and TRBJ1-1; 12 bases fit TRBD1. CDR3 length: 18 amino acids. CDR1 is MNHNS and CDR2 is SASEGT in the germline V gene. V shed 1 base and J 5 bases; nucleotides not matched to a gene: 11.

The chain uses TRBV7-8 and TRBJ2-3; D is perhaps TRBD2 (5 bases). V was pared by 1 base and J by 3 bases, with 14 bases between. The CDR3 covers 16 residues. Germline V CDR1 and CDR2: SGHVS, FQNEAQ. The CDR3 coding sequence is TGTGCCAGCAGCTTAGGAGCGCAGCGGACTACAGATACGCAGTATTTT. Protein product: CASSLGAQRTTDTQYF.

The chain combines TRBV5-1 with TRBJ1-2, with TRBD1 as a possible D gene (6 bases). This CDR3 region has 12 residues. Trimming took off 4 bases at V and 4 bases at J, with 8 bases between the two ends. Germline V CDR1 and CDR2: SGHRS, YFSETQ. CDR3 sequence reads: CASSVDSYGYTF. The CDR3 DNA sequence: TGCGCCAGCAGCGTGGACAGCTATGGCTACACCTTC.

Concerning this clone: Mismatch with germline at one junction end may stem from a read error. The rearrangement links TRBV7-9 to TRBJ2-2; tentatively, D is TRBD2 (5 bases). The CDR3 is 12 residues long. From germline, CDR1 is SEHNR and CDR2 FQNEAQ (reference sequence). The DNA of the CDR3 is TGTTCCAGCAGCCCGCGGGCGGAGGAGCTGTTTTTT. It codes for CSSSPRAEELFF.

The CDR3 sequence: CATGVGSSIDTQYF. Here the CDR3 DNA reads TGCGCCACCGGGGTTGGTAGCTCGATAGATACGCAGTATTTT. The chain carries TRBV5-1 and TRBJ2-3; tentative D call: TRBD2 (5 bases). The CDR3 extends over 14 amino acids. Per the germline V gene, CDR1 is SGHRS and CDR2 is YFSETQ. Trimming cost V 9 bases and J 5 bases, with 19 bases left between them.

The V gene is TRBV5-1, the J gene TRBJ2-5; tentatively, D is TRBD1 (6 bases). The CDR3 is 13 residues long. Trimming removed 0 bases at V and 4 bases at J, with 7 bases between. Germline V gives CDR1 SGHRS, CDR2 YFSETQ. This CDR3 is CASSLEGGETQYF. The CDR3 nucleotides read TGCGCCAGCAGCTTGGAAGGGGGAGAGACCCAGTACTTC.

This clone was counted only a few times. This chain connects TRBV5-5 to TRBJ1-1; 8 nucleotides match TRBD1. CDR3 length equals 17 residues. Germline V CDR1 and CDR2: SGHKS, YYEKEE (reference sequence). Trimming took 2 bases from V and 4 from J; bases not matched to a gene: 13. The CDR3 nucleotides are TGTGCCAGCAGCTTCGGACGGACAGGGAGGAGTACCACTGAAGCTTTCTTT. The encoded protein is CASSFGRTGRSTTEAFF.

This clone has a single count. The J gene is TRBJ1-1, the V gene TRBV2, with a weak D call TRBD1 (5 bases). The CDR3 extends over 14 amino acids. Germline-derived CDR1 and CDR2 are SNHLY and FYNNEI. V was shortened by 7 bases and J by 4 bases, with 16 bases between the two germline ends. The CDR3 here is CASNMQGGSTEAFF. CDR3 bases: TGTGCCAGCAACATGCAGGGAGGGAGCACTGAAGCTTTCTTT.

V and J are TRBV5-1 and TRBJ2-1; 9 bases map to TRBD1. Per germline, CDR1 SGHRS and CDR2 YFSETQ. The CDR3 contains 15 residues. The junction had 8 bases not matched to a gene; V was cut back by 3 bases and J by 7 bases. The CDR3 region is CASSSRTGGTNEQFF. The DNA for the CDR3 is TGCGCCAGCAGCTCTAGAACAGGGGGCACGAATGAGCAGTTCTTC.